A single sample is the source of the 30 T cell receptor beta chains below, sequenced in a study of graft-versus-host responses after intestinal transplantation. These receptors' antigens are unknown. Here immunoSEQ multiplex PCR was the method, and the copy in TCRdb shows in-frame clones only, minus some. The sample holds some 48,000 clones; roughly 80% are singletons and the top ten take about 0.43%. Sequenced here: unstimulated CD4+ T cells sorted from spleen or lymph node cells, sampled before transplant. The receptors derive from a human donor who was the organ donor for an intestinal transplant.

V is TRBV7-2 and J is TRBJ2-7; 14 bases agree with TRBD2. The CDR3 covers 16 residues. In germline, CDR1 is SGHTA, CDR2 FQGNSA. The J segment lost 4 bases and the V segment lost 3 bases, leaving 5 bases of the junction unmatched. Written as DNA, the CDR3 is TGTGCCAGCAGCTTGACTAGCGGGGGGGTTTTTTACGAGCAGTACTTC. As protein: CASSLTSGGVFYEQYF.

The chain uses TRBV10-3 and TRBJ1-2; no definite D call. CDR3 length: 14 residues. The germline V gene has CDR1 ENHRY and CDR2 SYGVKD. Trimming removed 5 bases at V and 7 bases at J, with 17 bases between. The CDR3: CAISPLGEGFGYTF. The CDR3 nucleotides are TGTGCCATCAGTCCCCTCGGGGAGGGTTTTGGCTACACCTTC.

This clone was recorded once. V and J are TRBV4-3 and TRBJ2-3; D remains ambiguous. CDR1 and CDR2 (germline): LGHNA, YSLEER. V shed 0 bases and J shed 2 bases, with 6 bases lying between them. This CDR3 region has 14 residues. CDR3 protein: CASSQDTNTDTQYF. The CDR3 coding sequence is TGCGCCAGCAGCCAAGATACTAACACAGATACGCAGTATTTT.

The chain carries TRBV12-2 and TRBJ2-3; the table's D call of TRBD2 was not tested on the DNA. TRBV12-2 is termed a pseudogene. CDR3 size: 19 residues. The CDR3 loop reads CASRLGPPGTSGRKDTQYF. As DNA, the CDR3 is TGTGCAAGTCGCTTAGGGCCCCCCGGGACTAGCGGGAGGAAAGATACGCAGTATTTT.

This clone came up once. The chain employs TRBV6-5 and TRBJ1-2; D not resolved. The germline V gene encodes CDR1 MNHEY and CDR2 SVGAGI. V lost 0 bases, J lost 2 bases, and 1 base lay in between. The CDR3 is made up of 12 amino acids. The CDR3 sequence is CASSYSNYGYTF. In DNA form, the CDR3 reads TGTGCCAGCAGTTACTCGAACTATGGCTACACCTTC.

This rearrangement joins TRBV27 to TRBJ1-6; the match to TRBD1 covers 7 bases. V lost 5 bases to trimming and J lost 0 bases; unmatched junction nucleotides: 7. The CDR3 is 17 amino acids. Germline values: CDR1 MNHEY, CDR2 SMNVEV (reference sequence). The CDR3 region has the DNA TGTGCCAGCAGTACCCCACCAGGGGGCTCCTATAATTCACCCCTCCACTTT. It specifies CASSTPPGGSYNSPLHF.

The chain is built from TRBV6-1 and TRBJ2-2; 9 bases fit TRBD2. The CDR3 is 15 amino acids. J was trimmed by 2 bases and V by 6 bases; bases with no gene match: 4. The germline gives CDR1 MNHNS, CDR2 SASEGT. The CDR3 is CASRGLAANTGELFF. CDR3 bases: TGTGCCAGCAGGGGACTAGCAGCAAACACCGGGGAGCTGTTTTTT.

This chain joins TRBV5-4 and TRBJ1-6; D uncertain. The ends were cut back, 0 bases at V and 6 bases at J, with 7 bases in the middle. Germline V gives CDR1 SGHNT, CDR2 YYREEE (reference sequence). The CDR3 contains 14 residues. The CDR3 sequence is CASSLGHPNSPLHF. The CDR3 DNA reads TGTGCCAGCAGCTTGGGACACCCTAATTCACCCCTCCACTTT. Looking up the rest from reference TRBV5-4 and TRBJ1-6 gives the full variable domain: ETGVTQSPTHLIKTRGQQVTLRCSSQSGHNTVSWYQQALGQGPQFIFQYYREEENGRGNFPPRFSGLQFPNYSSELNVNALELDDSALYLCASSLGHPNSPLHFGNGTRLTVT.

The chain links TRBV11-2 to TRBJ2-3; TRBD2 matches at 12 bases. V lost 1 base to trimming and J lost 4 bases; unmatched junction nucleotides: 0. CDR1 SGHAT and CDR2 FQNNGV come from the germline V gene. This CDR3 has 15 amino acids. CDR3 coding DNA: TGTGCCAGCAGCTTAGCTAGCGGGGGGGCAGATACGCAGTATTTT. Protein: CASSLASGGADTQYF.

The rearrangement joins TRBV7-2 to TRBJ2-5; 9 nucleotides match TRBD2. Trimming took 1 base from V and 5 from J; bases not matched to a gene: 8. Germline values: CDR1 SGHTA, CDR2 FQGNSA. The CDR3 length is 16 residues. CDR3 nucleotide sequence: TGTGCCAGCAGCTTAGTCGGGCGGGGACTAGCTGAGACCCAGTACTTC. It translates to CASSLVGRGLAETQYF.

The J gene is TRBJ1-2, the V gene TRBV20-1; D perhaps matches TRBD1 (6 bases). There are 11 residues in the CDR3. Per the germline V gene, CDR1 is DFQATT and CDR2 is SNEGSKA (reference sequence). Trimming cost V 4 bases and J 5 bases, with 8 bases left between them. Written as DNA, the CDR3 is TGCAGTGCTATGGACAGATATGGCTACACCTTC. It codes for CSAMDRYGYTF.

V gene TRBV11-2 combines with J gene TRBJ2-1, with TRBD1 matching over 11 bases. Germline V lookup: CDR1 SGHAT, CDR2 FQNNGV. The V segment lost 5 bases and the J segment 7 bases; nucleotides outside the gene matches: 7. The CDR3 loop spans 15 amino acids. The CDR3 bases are TGTGCCAGCAGCCCCCGGGGACAGGGGGGGAATGAGCAGTTCTTC. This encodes CASSPRGQGGNEQFF.

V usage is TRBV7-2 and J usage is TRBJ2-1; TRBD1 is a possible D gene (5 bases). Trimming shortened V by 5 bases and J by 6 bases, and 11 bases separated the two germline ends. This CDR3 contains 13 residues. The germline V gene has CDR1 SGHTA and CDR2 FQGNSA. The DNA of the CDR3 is TGTGCCAGCAGCACACTCCAGGGCAATGAGCAGTTCTTC. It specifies CASSTLQGNEQFF.

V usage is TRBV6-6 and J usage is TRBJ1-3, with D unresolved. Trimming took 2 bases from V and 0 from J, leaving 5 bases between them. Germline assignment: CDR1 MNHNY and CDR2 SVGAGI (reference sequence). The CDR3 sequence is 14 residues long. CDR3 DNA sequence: TGTGCCAGCAGTTACCGGAGCTCTGGAAACACCATATATTTT. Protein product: CASSYRSSGNTIYF.

CDR3 residues: CASSLAGRSYEQYF. The CDR3, as DNA: TGTGCCAGCAGCTTAGCGGGACGGTCCTACGAGCAGTACTTC. V usage is TRBV7-9 and J usage is TRBJ2-7; D is tentatively TRBD1 or TRBD2 (5 bases each). Germline loops: CDR1 SEHNR, CDR2 FQNEAQ (reference sequence). The CDR3 has 14 residues. V was cut by 0 bases and J by 1 base, with 7 bases left in between.

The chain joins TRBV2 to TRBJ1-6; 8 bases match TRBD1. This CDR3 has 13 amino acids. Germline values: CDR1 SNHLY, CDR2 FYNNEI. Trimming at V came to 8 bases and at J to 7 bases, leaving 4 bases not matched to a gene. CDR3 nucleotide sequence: TGTGCCAGCGCGGACAGGGCCAATTCACCCCTCCACTTT. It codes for CASADRANSPLHF. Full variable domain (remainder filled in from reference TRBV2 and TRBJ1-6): EPEVTQTPSHQVTQMGQEVILRCVPISNHLYFYWYRQILGQKVEFLVSFYNNEISEKSEIFDDQFSVERPDGSNFTLKIRSTKLEDSAMYFCASADRANSPLHFGNGTRLTVT.

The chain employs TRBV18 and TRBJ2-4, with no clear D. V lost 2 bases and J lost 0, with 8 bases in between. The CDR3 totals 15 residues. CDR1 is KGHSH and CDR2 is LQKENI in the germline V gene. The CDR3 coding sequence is TGTGCCAGCTCACCAGATAGTTTAGCCAAAAACATTCAGTACTTC. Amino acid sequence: CASSPDSLAKNIQYF.

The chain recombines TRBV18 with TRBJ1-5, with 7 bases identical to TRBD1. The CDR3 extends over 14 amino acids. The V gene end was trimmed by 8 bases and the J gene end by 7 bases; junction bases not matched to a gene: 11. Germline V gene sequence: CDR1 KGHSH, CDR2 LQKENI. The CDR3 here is CASQGGQAGQPQHF. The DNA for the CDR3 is TGTGCCAGCCAAGGAGGACAGGCGGGACAGCCCCAGCATTTT.

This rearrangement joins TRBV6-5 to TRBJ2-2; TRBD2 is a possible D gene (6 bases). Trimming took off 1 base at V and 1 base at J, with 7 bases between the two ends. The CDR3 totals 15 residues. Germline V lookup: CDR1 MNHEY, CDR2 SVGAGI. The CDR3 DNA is TGTGCCAGCAGTTACTGGGGAGGGAACACCGGGGAGCTGTTTTTT. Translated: CASSYWGGNTGELFF.

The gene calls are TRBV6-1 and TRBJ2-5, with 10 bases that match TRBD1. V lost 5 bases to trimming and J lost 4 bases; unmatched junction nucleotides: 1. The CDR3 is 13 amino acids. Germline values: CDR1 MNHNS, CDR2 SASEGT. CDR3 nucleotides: TGTGCCAGCAGTAGGGACAGGGGAGAGACCCAGTACTTC. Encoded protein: CASSRDRGETQYF.

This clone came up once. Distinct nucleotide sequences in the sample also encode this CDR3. The CDR3 loop reads CASSQEPSGSSYNEQFF. The CDR3 bases are TGTGCCAGCAGCCAAGAGCCGTCGGGAAGCTCCTACAATGAGCAGTTCTTC. V usage is TRBV4-2 and J usage is TRBJ2-1; weak D call: TRBD2 (5 bases). The CDR3 sequence is 17 residues long. Trimming removed 0 bases from V and 0 bases from J, with 12 bases in between. Germline assignment: CDR1 LGHNA and CDR2 YNFKEQ.

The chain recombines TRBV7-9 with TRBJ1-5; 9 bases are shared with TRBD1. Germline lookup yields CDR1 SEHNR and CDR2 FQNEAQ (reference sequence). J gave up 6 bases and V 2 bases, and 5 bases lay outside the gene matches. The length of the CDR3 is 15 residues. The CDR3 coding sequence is TGTGCCAGCAGCTTATCGGGACAGGGAGGTCAGCCCCAGCATTTT. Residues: CASSLSGQGGQPQHF.

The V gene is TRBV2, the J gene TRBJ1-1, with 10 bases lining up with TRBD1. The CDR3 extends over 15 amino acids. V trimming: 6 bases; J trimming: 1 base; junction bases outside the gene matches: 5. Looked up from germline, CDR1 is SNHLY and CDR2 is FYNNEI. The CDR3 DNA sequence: TGTGCCAGCAGCGCCTGGACAGGGGGGAACACTGAAGCTTTCTTT. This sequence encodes CASSAWTGGNTEAFF. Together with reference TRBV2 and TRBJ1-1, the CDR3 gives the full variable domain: EPEVTQTPSHQVTQMGQEVILRCVPISNHLYFYWYRQILGQKVEFLVSFYNNEISEKSEIFDDQFSVERPDGSNFTLKIRSTKLEDSAMYFCASSAWTGGNTEAFFGQGTRLTVV.

CDR3 amino acids: CASSVSGSYGYTF. The CDR3 DNA sequence: TGTGCCAGCAGTGTTTCAGGATCCTATGGCTACACCTTC. The rearrangement links TRBV6-1 to TRBJ1-2; D is uncertain. The CDR3 runs to 13 residues. The germline V gene encodes CDR1 MNHNS and CDR2 SASEGT. The V end was cut by 4 bases, the J end by 4 bases, with 10 bases between.

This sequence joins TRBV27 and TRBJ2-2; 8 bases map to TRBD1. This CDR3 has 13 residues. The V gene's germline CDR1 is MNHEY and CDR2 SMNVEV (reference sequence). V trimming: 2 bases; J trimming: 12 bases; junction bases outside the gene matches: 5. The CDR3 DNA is TGTGCCAGCAGTTTAGGACAGGGAATTAAGCTGTTTTTT. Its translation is CASSLGQGIKLFF.

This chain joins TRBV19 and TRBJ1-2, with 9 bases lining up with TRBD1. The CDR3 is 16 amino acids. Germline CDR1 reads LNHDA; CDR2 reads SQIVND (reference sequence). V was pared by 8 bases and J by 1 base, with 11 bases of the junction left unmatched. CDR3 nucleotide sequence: TGTGCCAGTTCGGAGTTCGGACAGGGGCTTAACTATGGCTACACCTTC. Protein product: CASSEFGQGLNYGYTF.

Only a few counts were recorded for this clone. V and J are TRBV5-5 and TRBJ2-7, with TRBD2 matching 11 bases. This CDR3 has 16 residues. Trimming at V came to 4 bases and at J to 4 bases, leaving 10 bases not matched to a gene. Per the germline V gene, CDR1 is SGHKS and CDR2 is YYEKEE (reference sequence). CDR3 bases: TGTGCCAGCAGCCAGTCCCTAGCGGGAGGTTGGTACGAGCAGTACTTC. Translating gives CASSQSLAGGWYEQYF.

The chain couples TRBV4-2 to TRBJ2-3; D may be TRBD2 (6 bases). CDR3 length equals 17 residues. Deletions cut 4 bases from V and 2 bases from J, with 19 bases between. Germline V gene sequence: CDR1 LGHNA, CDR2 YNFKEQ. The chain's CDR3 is CASSLPPGRGPTDTQYF. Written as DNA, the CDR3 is TGTGCCAGCAGCCTCCCGCCGGGGCGGGGACCCACAGATACGCAGTATTTT.

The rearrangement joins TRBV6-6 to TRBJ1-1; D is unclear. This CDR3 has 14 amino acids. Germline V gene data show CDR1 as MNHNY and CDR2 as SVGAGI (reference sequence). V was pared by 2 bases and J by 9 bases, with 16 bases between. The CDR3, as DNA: TGTGCCAGCAGTTACGGAGGCGCCGAGGTTAAAGCTTTCTTT. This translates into CASSYGGAEVKAFF.

The CDR3 region has the DNA TGCAGTGCTTTTTTGGCTGAGCAGTTCTTC. Its translation: CSAFLAEQFF. The chain uses TRBV20-1 and TRBJ2-1, with no clear D. The CDR3 length is 10 residues. Germline V lookup: CDR1 DFQATT, CDR2 SNEGSKA (reference sequence). Trimming shortened V by 5 bases and J by 9 bases, and 8 bases separated the two germline ends.